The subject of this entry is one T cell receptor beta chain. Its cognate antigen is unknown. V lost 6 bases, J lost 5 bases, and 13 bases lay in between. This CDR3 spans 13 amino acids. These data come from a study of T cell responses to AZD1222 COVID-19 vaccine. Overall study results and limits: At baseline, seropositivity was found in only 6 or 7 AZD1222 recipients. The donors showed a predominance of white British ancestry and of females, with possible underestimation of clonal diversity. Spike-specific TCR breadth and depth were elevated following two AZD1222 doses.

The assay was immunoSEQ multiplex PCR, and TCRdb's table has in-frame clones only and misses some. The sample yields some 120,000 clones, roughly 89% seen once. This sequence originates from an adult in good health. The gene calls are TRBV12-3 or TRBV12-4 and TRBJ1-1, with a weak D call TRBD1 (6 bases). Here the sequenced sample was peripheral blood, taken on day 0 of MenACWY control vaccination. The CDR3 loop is CASRTGSGTEAFF. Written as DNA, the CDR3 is TGTGCCAGCAGAACAGGGTCGGGGACTGAAGCTTTCTTT.